The clone carrying this T cell receptor (beta chain) was found a few times. As yet, its antigen is unknown. Possible read error: a much larger clone is one base away. This entry belongs to a study of blood T cells in healthy people across ages. Findings of the study overall: In long-lived donors, naive CD4+ cell counts and diversity exceeded those of aged donors.

Then a second PCR, running about 7 to 11 cycles, was carried out with a sample-barcoded 5' primer and a J-beta primer mix. Each cDNA molecule, via a template-switch adaptor with 12 random nucleotides, was tagged. TCRdb analysed the 5' RACE reads with MiXCR anew, one entry per CDR3 protein. The sample holds roughly 1.7 million distinct CDR3 sequences, 30% to 40% seen once. The authors isolated at least 6 million PBMCs per sample. The CDR3 length is 11 residues. V lost 0 bases and J lost 12; bases outside the gene matches: 4. Germline V CDR1 and CDR2: SQVTM, ANQGSEA. The origin of this receptor is a woman aged 25 to 39 in good health. The rearrangement joins TRBV29-1 to TRBJ2-7; TRBD2 agrees at 8 bases. Sequencing was performed on blood. The CDR3 sequence: CSVEDRGGRYF. In DNA, the CDR3 is TGCAGCGTTGAAGATCGGGGGGGGAGGTACTTC.